This T cell receptor beta chain was documented in a study of identical twins. MiXCR, applied by TCRdb to the 5' RACE reads, yields one record per CDR3 protein. The sample yields about 240,000 distinct CDR3 sequences, 7% to 8.5% seen once. Overall study findings and caveats: Twin-shared out-of-frame alpha sequences were enriched for low generation probability. There were fewer insertions in abundant cord blood beta clonotypes, but memory repertoires showed no such pattern.

Notes on this clonotype: Its antigen is unidentified. A read error may explain this, as a much larger clone is one base away.

Germline assignment: CDR1 SGHDT and CDR2 YYEEEE. V lost 0 bases and J lost 0, with 9 bases in between. CDR3 length: 16 residues. The same sample was also used in a study of yellow fever vaccine responses in identical twins.

This chain uses TRBV5-6 with TRBJ2-2; no reliable D call. The sample taken for sequencing was CD8+ T cells sorted from blood. The origin of this receptor is a young woman in good health. The CDR3 DNA reads TGTGCCAGCAGCTTGGTAGGGTTCGCGAACACCGGGGAGCTGTTTTTT. Protein sequence: CASSLVGFANTGELFF.